The next 23 T cell receptor beta chains were all read from a single sample in a study of shared T cell receptors in the human thymus. TCRdb keeps only in-frame clones here, not all; method: immunoSEQ multiplex PCR. The sample lists 640,000 or so clones; about 89% were seen once. The data also belong to a second study, concerning human thymus T cells.

The sample taken for sequencing was thymocytes. The source is a boy younger than two with a congenital heart defect.

The rearrangement links TRBV28 to TRBJ2-7, with TRBD1 identical over 7 bases. Germline CDR1 MDHEN, CDR2 SYDVKM. V lost 6 bases to trimming and J lost 3 bases; unmatched junction nucleotides: 8. The CDR3 runs 14 residues. CDR3 DNA: TGTGCCAGCAGCTCCCGACAGGGAAACTACGAGCAGTACTTC. This encodes CASSSRQGNYEQYF.

The chain uses TRBV7-2 and TRBJ1-6; no clear D gene. CDR3 size: 12 residues. Looked up from germline, CDR1 is SGHTA and CDR2 is FQGNSA. V was pared by 7 bases and J by 7 bases, with 8 bases between. The CDR3 DNA sequence: TGTGCCAGCATGGAGTTGAATTCACCCCTCCACTTT. This sequence encodes CASMELNSPLHF.

The V call is TRBV27, the J call TRBJ1-3, with 7 bases aligning to TRBD1. The CDR3 sequence is 19 residues long. Per the germline V gene, CDR1 is MNHEY and CDR2 is SMNVEV (reference sequence). V trimming: 5 bases; J trimming: 0 bases; junction bases outside the gene matches: 16. This CDR3 reads CASSPTGPFDSSSGNTIYF. CDR3 nucleotides: TGTGCCAGCAGTCCGACAGGGCCGTTCGATTCAAGCTCTGGAAACACCATATATTTT.

The chain recombines TRBV28 with TRBJ2-7; tentatively, D is TRBD2 (6 bases). V was shortened by 6 bases and J by 7 bases, with 25 bases between the two germline ends. There are 16 residues in the CDR3. Germline CDR1 is MDHEN and CDR2 is SYDVKM. The CDR3 reads CASSLYLLARTGEQYF. CDR3 DNA: TGTGCCAGCAGCCTATATTTGCTAGCGAGGACGGGGGAGCAGTACTTC.

The J gene is TRBJ1-5, the V gene TRBV7-2; TRBD1 agrees at 7 bases. The V gene end was trimmed by 1 base and the J gene end by 5 bases; junction bases not matched to a gene: 5. The CDR3 is made up of 15 amino acids. Germline V CDR1 and CDR2: SGHTA, FQGNSA. Here the CDR3 DNA reads TGTGCCAGCAGCTTAGGGACAGGTCCATATCAGCCCCAGCATTTT. This gives the protein CASSLGTGPYQPQHF.

The chain joins TRBV7-9 to TRBJ1-3; D perhaps matches TRBD1 (5 bases). V lost 2 bases, J lost 3 bases, and 20 bases lay in between. CDR3 size: 18 residues. Germline values: CDR1 SEHNR, CDR2 FQNEAQ (reference sequence). This chain's CDR3 is CASSLIPGGLEHGNTIYF. The DNA for the CDR3 is TGTGCCAGCAGCTTAATCCCGGGGGGACTAGAGCATGGAAACACCATATATTTT.

J is TRBJ2-4 and V is TRBV30, with 10 bases identical to TRBD2. The CDR3 totals 17 residues. Losses at the gene ends were 0 bases for V and 3 bases for J; bases not matched to a gene: 8. Germline-derived CDR1 and CDR2 are GTSNPN and SVGIG (reference sequence). This chain's CDR3 is CAWSVEREGLDKNIQYF. The CDR3 nucleotides are TGTGCCTGGAGTGTCGAGCGGGAGGGCCTGGACAAAAACATTCAGTACTTC.

The genes are TRBV7-9 and TRBJ2-7, with TRBD1 matching 8 bases. The CDR3 covers 16 residues. V lost 3 bases, J lost 4 bases, and 11 bases stayed unmatched. Per germline, CDR1 SEHNR and CDR2 FQNEAQ (reference sequence). CDR3 nucleotide sequence: TGTGCCAGCAGCTTCTTCGGACAGGGATTCAAGTACGAGCAGTACTTC. It yields the protein CASSFFGQGFKYEQYF.

The CDR3 is CASIIEGATEAFF. CDR3 nucleotides: TGCGCCAGCATCATTGAAGGGGCCACTGAAGCTTTCTTT. V is TRBV23-1 and J is TRBJ1-1; a possible D gene is TRBD1 (5 bases). TRBV23-1 is an ORF for which the function is uncertain. V was cut by 7 bases and J by 4 bases, with 13 bases left in between. The CDR3 is made up of 13 amino acids.

J is TRBJ1-3 and V is TRBV6-6; a possible D gene is TRBD1 (6 bases). Trimming removed 2 bases at V and 4 bases at J, with 6 bases between. Germline V gene sequence: CDR1 MNHNY, CDR2 SVGAGI (reference sequence). The CDR3 runs 13 residues. This chain's CDR3 is CASSYDRGNTIYF. The DNA for the CDR3 is TGTGCCAGCAGTTACGACAGGGGAAACACCATATATTTT.

This CDR3 reads CASGLLPGLCTDTQYF. The CDR3 nucleotides read TGTGCTAGTGGCCTTCTTCCGGGACTTTGCACAGATACGCAGTATTTT. V gene TRBV12-5 combines with J gene TRBJ2-3; D possibly corresponds to TRBD2 (6 bases). The CDR3 contains 16 residues. Trimming took 6 bases from V and 1 from J, leaving 17 bases between them. Looked up from germline, CDR1 is LGHNT and CDR2 is FRNRAP.

This sequence joins TRBV6-1 and TRBJ1-3; 7 bases are a match to TRBD1. V dropped 8 bases and J dropped 1; count of bases not matched to a gene: 5. From germline, CDR1 is MNHNS and CDR2 SASEGT. The CDR3 extends over 14 amino acids. CDR3 DNA sequence: TGTGCCAGCGACAGGGTCGATTCTGGAAACACCATATATTTT. This sequence encodes CASDRVDSGNTIYF.

A single count supports this clone. The chain links TRBV9 to TRBJ2-7, with 7 bases identical to TRBD1. The germline V gene encodes CDR1 SGDLS and CDR2 YYNGEE. Trimming at V came to 3 bases and at J to 3 bases, leaving 6 bases not matched to a gene. This CDR3 comprises 14 residues. CDR3 DNA sequence: TGTGCCAGCAGCGCAGGGGGTTCACTCTACGAGCAGTACTTC. This sequence encodes CASSAGGSLYEQYF. Full variable domain (missing parts from reference TRBV9 and TRBJ2-7): DSGVTQTPKHLITATGQRVTLRCSPRSGDLSVYWYQQSLDQGLQFLIQYYNGEERAKGNILERFSAQQFPDLHSELNLSSLELGDSALYFCASSAGGSLYEQYFGPGTRLTVT.

V gene TRBV6-5 combines with J gene TRBJ2-7, with D perhaps matching TRBD1 (6 bases). CDR1 is MNHEY and CDR2 is SVGAGI in the germline V gene. The CDR3 has 14 amino acids. V was cut by 5 bases and J by 2 bases, with 13 bases left in between. The CDR3 reads CASSKVGQPYEQYF. In DNA, the CDR3 is TGTGCCAGCAGTAAGGTAGGACAGCCCTACGAGCAGTACTTC.

V and J are TRBV7-3 and TRBJ2-1; maybe TRBD2 (6 bases). V was trimmed by 2 bases and J by 0 bases, leaving 11 bases between them. This CDR3 is 16 amino acids long. Germline assignment: CDR1 SGHTA and CDR2 FQGTGA. The CDR3 DNA sequence: TGTGCCAGCAGCTTACGCGGGGCGAGCTCCTACAATGAGCAGTTCTTC. This sequence encodes CASSLRGASSYNEQFF.

The V call is TRBV4-1, the J call TRBJ1-2; 7 nucleotides match TRBD1. V lost 0 bases and J lost 4; bases outside the gene matches: 8. Germline V gene data show CDR1 as MGHRA and CDR2 as YSYEKL. CDR3 length: 16 residues. The CDR3 DNA sequence: TGCGCCAGCAGCCAAGATGTGACAGGGCGGGCCTATGGCTACACCTTC. Encoded protein: CASSQDVTGRAYGYTF.

A note on this clone: At the DNA level, this CDR3 is encoded by other sequences in the same sample as well. The rearrangement joins TRBV9 to TRBJ2-5; TRBD2 agrees at 10 bases. CDR3 length: 16 amino acids. V was clipped by 4 bases and J by 2 bases; unmatched bases: 8. Per the germline V gene, CDR1 is SGDLS and CDR2 is YYNGEE. The DNA for the CDR3 is TGTGCCAGCAGCCCCCGACTAGCGGGTAATCAAGAGACCCAGTACTTC. It translates to CASSPRLAGNQETQYF.

This clone was seen once. This sequence joins TRBV2 and TRBJ1-3; the match to TRBD1 covers 9 bases. Germline V CDR1 and CDR2: SNHLY, FYNNEI. Unmatched junction bases numbered 14, after V lost 8 bases and J lost 0 bases. The CDR3 is made up of 18 amino acids. The CDR3 bases are TGTGCCAGCTACCGGGACAGGGAACCCGATGGCTCTGGAAACACCATATATTTT. This translates into CASYRDREPDGSGNTIYF.

V usage is TRBV7-9 and J usage is TRBJ2-7, with D hard to call. The germline V gene encodes CDR1 SEHNR and CDR2 FQNEAQ (reference sequence). V lost 0 bases, J lost 2 bases, and 11 bases lay in between. This CDR3 is built from 15 residues. The CDR3 nucleotides read TGTGCCAGCAGCTTAGCGCCAGTTTTAACCTACGAGCAGTACTTC. This codes for CASSLAPVLTYEQYF.

The table lists this clone with a count of one. V usage is TRBV7-9 and J usage is TRBJ1-3; TRBD1 agrees at 11 bases. V lost 5 bases and J lost 1; bases outside the gene matches: 7. The germline V gene has CDR1 SEHNR and CDR2 FQNEAQ (reference sequence). CDR3 length: 17 amino acids. Written as DNA, the CDR3 is TGTGCCAGCAGCCCAGGACAGGGGGCGCTTTCTGGAAACACCATATATTTT. Translated: CASSPGQGALSGNTIYF.

This sequence joins TRBV27 and TRBJ2-7; 7 nucleotides align to TRBD2. This CDR3 comprises 19 residues. Germline CDR1 reads MNHEY; CDR2 reads SMNVEV (reference sequence). The junction had 21 bases not matched to a gene; V was cut back by 6 bases and J by 1 base. Written as DNA, the CDR3 is TGTGCCAGCAGGACCCTCTTTAAGGCCGGGACTAACAATTCCTACGAGCAGTACTTC. Protein: CASRTLFKAGTNNSYEQYF.

Comments on this clone: Other DNA sequences in the sample encode the same CDR3. The rearrangement uses TRBV7-2 and TRBJ2-7, with a possible D match to TRBD2 (6 bases). Looked up from germline, CDR1 is SGHTA and CDR2 is FQGNSA. The germline V and J ends were trimmed by 4 bases and 2 bases, with 12 bases remaining between them. This CDR3 comprises 14 residues. CDR3 coding DNA: TGTGCCAGCAGCTCCACTTCGGGGGCCTACGAGCAGTACTTC. Protein product: CASSSTSGAYEQYF.

The chain couples TRBV15 to TRBJ1-5; D perhaps matches TRBD1 (5 bases). This CDR3 has 15 residues. Between the trimmed V and J ends, which lost 2 bases and 6 bases, there was a span of 14 bases. CDR1 and CDR2 from the germline V gene are LNHNV and YYDKDF (reference sequence). The CDR3 coding sequence is TGTGCCACCAGCAGAAGGAGGGAAAGGGGTCAGCCCCAGCATTTT. Translating gives CATSRRRERGQPQHF.